This TCR beta chain appears in the sequencing data of a study of blood T cells in healthy people across ages. For the second PCR, which ran for 7 to 11 cycles, a sample-barcoded 5' primer and a J-beta primer mix were used. Each CDR3 protein is one row after TCRdb ran MiXCR on the 5' RACE reads. The top ten hold around 23% of the sample, which has around 580,000 distinct CDR3 sequences, 40% to 55% seen once. The V end was cut by 0 bases, the J end by 0 bases, with 9 bases between. Germline lookup yields CDR1 SEHNR and CDR2 FQNEAQ (reference sequence). This CDR3 region has 17 residues. V usage is TRBV7-9 and J usage is TRBJ2-6, with unresolved D. Sequencing was performed on blood. The clonotype was recovered from a man older than 75 in good health. CDR3 nucleotide sequence: TGTGCCAGCAGCTTAGCGTTCCAGAACTCTGGGGCCAACGTCCTGACTTTC. It codes for CASSLAFQNSGANVLTF.